This is a list of T cell receptor beta chains from one sample in a study. One entry per CDR3 protein, called by TCRdb with MiXCR from the 5' RACE reads. Of some 30,000 distinct CDR3 sequences detected, 25% to 30% appear once; the ten largest clones hold about 2.5%. What was sequenced was tumor-infiltrating Tregs sorted from the breast tumor. The source is a female donor with breast cancer. The CDR3 runs from the conserved cysteine through the conserved F or W. A D gene is named only where the DNA matches it firmly. For some rows the clone size is stated as once, few or many, or as a class when expanded; others skip it.

clone_size d_call j_call v_call cdr3_nt cdr3_aa
many TRBD1 TRBJ1-2 TRBV6-5 TGTGCCAGCAGAGCCTACGGGACAGGGGACTACACCTTC CASRAYGTGDYTF
many TRBD1 TRBJ1-5 TRBV29-1 TGCAGCGTTGTGGGGACAGGGGGGAAAAATCAGCCCCAGCATTTT CSVVGTGGKNQPQHF
many . TRBJ2-5 TRBV24-1 TGTGCCACCGAGGAGGGGCCCCAAGAGACCCAGTACTTC CATEEGPQETQYF
many TRBD2 TRBJ2-7 TRBV10-2 TGCGCCAGCAAGGGACTAGCGGGAGCTCACGAGCAGTACTTC CASKGLAGAHEQYF
few . TRBJ1-2 TRBV5-5 TGTGCCAGCAGCTTGAACAGCAACTATGGCTACACCTTC CASSLNSNYGYTF
. . TRBJ1-1 TRBV6-5 TGTGCAAGCAGGTACGACAGGCACCTGGGGGCTTTCTTC CASRYDRHLGAFF
many . TRBJ2-1 TRBV6-1 TGTGCCACTTTCAGGGGGGCTTACAATGAGCAGTTCTTC CATFRGAYNEQFF
. TRBD1 TRBJ1-5 TRBV6-1 TGTGCCAGCAGCCCAGGGGGTGAGAGGCCCCAGCATTTT CASSPGGERPQHF
many . TRBJ1-1 TRBV20-1 TGCAGTGCCTTAGGGGGGAACACTGAAGCTTTCTTT CSALGGNTEAFF
many . TRBJ2-5 TRBV7-6 TGTGCCAGCAGCTCCGACGTGGGCCTCACAGAGACCCAGTACTTC CASSSDVGLTETQYF
many . TRBJ1-1 TRBV6-6 TGTGCCAGCACGACAGAAATGAACACTGAAGCTTTCTTT CASTTEMNTEAFF
many TRBD2 TRBJ2-1 TRBV7-2 TGTGCCAGCAGCTTAGGGGGCGGGAGGGCCTACAATGAGCAGTTCTTC CASSLGGGRAYNEQFF
. TRBD2 TRBJ2-1 TRBV11-2 TGTGCCAGCAGCCGAACGAGGGGACTAGCGGGAGTAAATGAGCAGTTCTTC CASSRTRGLAGVNEQFF
few TRBD1 TRBJ2-1 TRBV6-5 TGTGCCAGCAGCCGCGGACAGGGGGCCATCAATGAGCAGTTCTTC CASSRGQGAINEQFF
many . TRBJ1-1 TRBV6-5 TGTGCCAGCAGTAACAGGATGAACACTGAAGCTTTCTTT CASSNRMNTEAFF
medium-sized . TRBJ1-1 TRBV4-2 TGTGCCAGCAGCCAAGATTTCATGGCTTACACTGAAGCTTTCTTT CASSQDFMAYTEAFF
many . TRBJ1-5 TRBV6-1 TGTGCCAGCAGTGAGGCGCCGGGACTCCTCCGTCAGCCCCAGCATTTT CASSEAPGLLRQPQHF
many . TRBJ2-7 TRBV4-1 TGCGCCAGCAGCTACGCGACCGAGGCGTCGTTCGAGCAGTACTTC CASSYATEASFEQYF
. . TRBJ2-7 TRBV12-3/TRBV12-4 TGTGCCAGCAGTTTAGTAGGTCCCGAGCAGTACTTC CASSLVGPEQYF
. TRBD2 TRBJ2-1 TRBV14 TGTGCCAGCAGTCGTAGCGGGATCCCCCCCTACAATGAGCAGTTCTTC CASSRSGIPPYNEQFF
many . TRBJ1-5 TRBV12-3/TRBV12-4 TGTGCCAGCAGTTCGGGAATTGATCCCCAGCATTTT CASSSGIDPQHF
. . TRBJ1-2 TRBV6-5 TGTGCCAGCAGTTTACAGGGACCTGGCTATGGCTACACCTTC CASSLQGPGYGYTF
once . TRBJ1-1 TRBV20-1 TGCAGTGCTAGAACAGGAGGGTACACTGAAGCTTTCTTT CSARTGGYTEAFF
. TRBD1 TRBJ1-1 TRBV5-1 TGCGCCAGCAGCTATGACAGGGCTTTACCGAACACTGAAGCTTTCTTT CASSYDRALPNTEAFF